This T cell receptor (beta chain) derives from a study of T cell responses to AZD1222 COVID-19 vaccine. Study-level results: Two doses of AZD1222 preceded a rise in Spike-specific TCR breadth and depth. Variant regions that are unmutated are reportedly the target of nearly half of spike-specific TCRs.

CDR1 is SGHTA and CDR2 is FQGTGA in the germline V gene. The CDR3 consists of 16 residues. Trimming removed 4 bases from V and 3 bases from J, with 18 bases in between. Profiled with immunoSEQ multiplex PCR; TCRdb holds only in-frame clones, not every one. This sample carries 100,000 or so clones, approximately 87% of them seen once, and the ten largest clones take about 3.3%. As regards this clone: What it recognizes is unknown.

The chain couples TRBV7-3 to TRBJ1-1; possible D gene TRBD1, 5 bases. This sample comprised peripheral blood, obtained on day 0 of AZD1222 vaccination. The receptor's source is an adult in good health. The CDR3 spells CASSSLGRGKDTEAFF. Here the CDR3 DNA reads TGTGCCAGCAGCTCCCTCGGAAGGGGAAAGGACACTGAAGCTTTCTTT.